Shown below are 24 T cell receptor beta chains from a single sample sequenced in a study of OX40 agonist ivuxolimab in advanced cancers. TCRdb's table, derived via immunoSEQ multiplex PCR, lists solely in-frame clones and lacks some. The table shows some 77,000 clones, with 80% to 90% occurring only once. This material consisted of CD4+ or CD8+ T cells sorted from blood, taken in a trial of the OX40 agonist ivuxolimab. The receptors here all came from an adult with an advanced solid tumor such as melanoma, head and neck, liver or kidney cancer.

The genes are TRBV19 and TRBJ1-5, with D perhaps matching TRBD1 (5 bases). Germline loops: CDR1 LNHDA, CDR2 SQIVND (reference sequence). The CDR3 has 18 residues. Trimming removed 7 bases at V and 0 bases at J, with 22 bases between. CDR3 region: CASKSRGAAGNSNQPQHF. CDR3 DNA: TGTGCCAGTAAGAGTAGAGGGGCTGCTGGAAATAGCAATCAGCCCCAGCATTTT.

The chain links TRBV5-1 to TRBJ1-4; 8 nucleotides align to TRBD1. CDR3 length: 15 residues. The germline V gene has CDR1 SGHRS and CDR2 YFSETQ. J gave up 7 bases and V 2 bases, and 7 bases lay outside the gene matches. CDR3 DNA: TGCGCCAGCAGCTTCGTCACAGGGGGTTTTGAAAAACTGTTTTTT. Translating it yields CASSFVTGGFEKLFF.

The rearrangement uses TRBV5-4 and TRBJ2-7, with 9 positions matching TRBD2. Germline V CDR1 and CDR2: SGHNT, YYREEE (reference sequence). The V and J ends lost 4 bases and 3 bases, in that order; junction bases with no gene match: 8. The CDR3 is made up of 15 amino acids. CDR3 coding DNA: TGTGCCAGCAGCCCGTCAGCGGGAGGCTTCTACGAGCAGTACTTC. It specifies CASSPSAGGFYEQYF.

The chain carries TRBV7-3 and TRBJ2-1; no firm D call. V dropped 4 bases and J dropped 3 bases, with 13 bases sitting between them. There are 15 residues in the CDR3. Germline V gives CDR1 SGHTA, CDR2 FQGTGA. This chain's CDR3 is CASSSVSAHYNEQFF. The CDR3 nucleotides are TGTGCCAGCAGCTCAGTGAGCGCCCACTACAATGAGCAGTTCTTC. The variable domain in full, with the rest retrieved from reference TRBV7-3 and TRBJ2-1, is GAGVSQTPSNKVTEKGKYVELRCDPISGHTALYWYRQSLGQGPEFLIYFQGTGAADDSGLPNDRFFAVRPEGSVSTLKIQRTERGDSAVYLCASSSVSAHYNEQFFGPGTRLTVL.

A word on this clone: One end of the junction is discordant with germline, which a read error may explain. The chain is built from TRBV11-3 and TRBJ2-3; TRBD1 might be the D (5 bases). Per germline, CDR1 SGHNT and CDR2 YENEEA. The CDR3 runs 14 residues. CDR3 DNA: TGTGCCAGCAGTTTAGACAGTAGCACAGATACGCAGTATTTT. Amino acid sequence: CASSLDSSTDTQYF.

The chain recombines TRBV28 with TRBJ2-2, with TRBD1 matching over 7 bases. Trimming removed 1 base from V and 7 bases from J; junction bases left unmatched: 6. This CDR3 has 15 amino acids. CDR1 is MDHEN and CDR2 is SYDVKM in the germline V gene. In DNA, the CDR3 is TGTGCCAGCAGTTTATACACAGGGGTGCACGGGGAGCTGTTTTTT. It codes for CASSLYTGVHGELFF.

The rearrangement joins TRBV27 to TRBJ1-1; 7 bases match TRBD1. CDR3 length equals 13 residues. Germline CDR1 reads MNHEY; CDR2 reads SMNVEV (reference sequence). The trim removed 2 bases at V and 6 bases at J, leaving 3 bases unmatched. Written as DNA, the CDR3 is TGTGCCAGCAGTTTACGACAGGGCGCTGAAGCTTTCTTT. Translating gives CASSLRQGAEAFF.

The chain recombines TRBV19 with TRBJ1-2; the D gene is possibly TRBD1 (6 bases). The CDR3 covers 12 residues. V gave up 5 bases and J gave up 5 bases, with 9 bases separating them. The germline gives CDR1 LNHDA, CDR2 SQIVND (reference sequence). CDR3 in amino acids: CASSVDRYGYTF. The CDR3 DNA sequence: TGTGCCAGTAGTGTCGACAGGTATGGCTACACCTTC.

This sequence joins TRBV29-1 and TRBJ2-3, with TRBD2 matching over 11 bases. The germline V gene has CDR1 SQVTM and CDR2 ANQGSEA. The CDR3 is made up of 18 amino acids. Trimming cost V 2 bases and J 1 base; bases outside gene matches: 11. The CDR3 bases are TGCAGCGTTGAACCCACTAGCGGGAGTGGTAGTGGCACAGATACGCAGTATTTT. Protein: CSVEPTSGSGSGTDTQYF.

The genes are TRBV27 and TRBJ1-1; D unclear. CDR3 length: 13 amino acids. The ends were cut back, 4 bases at V and 1 base at J, with 7 bases in the middle. Germline loops: CDR1 MNHEY, CDR2 SMNVEV (reference sequence). CDR3 DNA: TGTGCCAGCAGTTACAGAGAGAACACTGAAGCTTTCTTT. This gives the protein CASSYRENTEAFF.

The chain carries TRBV30 and TRBJ2-2; either TRBD1 or TRBD2 may fit D (5 bases each). Germline CDR1 and CDR2: GTSNPN and SVGIG (reference sequence). Trimming stripped 0 bases from V and 4 bases from J, with 15 bases between. The CDR3 runs 16 residues. CDR3 nucleotide sequence: TGTGCCTGGAGTGTAATACGGGGCCTGGGCACCGGGGAGCTGTTTTTT. Protein sequence: CAWSVIRGLGTGELFF.

The CDR3 protein is CASSLGPTGAGNTIYF. CDR3 coding DNA: TGTGCCAGCAGCTTAGGACCGACAGGGGCCGGGAACACCATATATTTT. This chain uses TRBV7-8 with TRBJ1-3, with 8 bases identical to TRBD1. With 1 base clipped from V and 7 bases from J, the junction kept 9 bases outside the gene matches. Germline loops: CDR1 SGHVS, CDR2 FQNEAQ. The CDR3 has 16 amino acids.

The chain couples TRBV5-1 to TRBJ2-7; D unclear. Germline lookup yields CDR1 SGHRS and CDR2 YFSETQ. The CDR3 loop spans 14 amino acids. V was pared by 0 bases and J by 1 base, with 8 bases between. In nucleotides, the CDR3 is TGCGCCAGCAGCTTGGGTCCCAGGTCCTACGAGCAGTACTTC. Amino acids: CASSLGPRSYEQYF.

The J gene is TRBJ2-3, the V gene TRBV7-9, with 7 bases aligning to TRBD1. J lost 2 bases, V lost 4 bases, and 12 bases had no gene match. Per the germline V gene, CDR1 is SEHNR and CDR2 is FQNEAQ (reference sequence). CDR3 length equals 17 residues. CDR3 residues: CASSSGSGTVHTDTQYF. In DNA, the CDR3 is TGTGCCAGCAGCTCCGGATCCGGGACAGTACACACAGATACGCAGTATTTT.

J is TRBJ2-3 and V is TRBV9; possibly TRBD1 for D (5 bases). CDR3 length: 14 amino acids. CDR1 and CDR2 from the germline V gene are SGDLS and YYNGEE. V lost 0 bases and J 11 bases, leaving 16 bases between the germline ends. In DNA form, the CDR3 reads TGTGCCAGCAGCGTAGAGCAGGGTGGGGCCTTGCAGTATTTT. Its translation is CASSVEQGGALQYF.

The chain joins TRBV4-1 to TRBJ2-7, with D perhaps matching TRBD2 (6 bases). This CDR3 contains 15 residues. The germline V gene encodes CDR1 MGHRA and CDR2 YSYEKL. V lost 0 bases and J 0 bases, leaving 9 bases between the germline ends. As DNA, the CDR3 is TGCGCCAGCAGCCAAGAGGACTACCGCTCCTACGAGCAGTACTTC. Translated, it gives CASSQEDYRSYEQYF.

In this sample, this clone turned up once. V usage is TRBV5-1 and J usage is TRBJ1-1; D uncertain. CDR3 length: 14 residues. The germline gives CDR1 SGHRS, CDR2 YFSETQ. V was pared by 1 base and J by 6 bases, with 13 bases between. As DNA, the CDR3 is TGCGCCAGCAGCTTGTACGTAGGGTTGTCTGAAGCTTTCTTT. This translates into CASSLYVGLSEAFF.

This sequence joins TRBV27 and TRBJ1-4; the D is unclear. V was shortened by 4 bases and J by 8 bases, with 14 bases between the two germline ends. CDR3 length equals 14 residues. The germline V gene has CDR1 MNHEY and CDR2 SMNVEV (reference sequence). The CDR3 loop is CASSSIEKWEKLFF. The CDR3, as DNA: TGTGCCAGCAGTTCCATAGAGAAATGGGAAAAACTGTTTTTT.

J is TRBJ1-6 and V is TRBV6-5, with 9 bases lining up with TRBD1. This CDR3 is built from 15 residues. Germline V lookup: CDR1 MNHEY, CDR2 SVGAGI. Trimming took 4 bases from V and 9 from J; bases not matched to a gene: 7. CDR3 nucleotide sequence: TGTGCCAGCAGTTCCGTGGACAGGGGCAGTTCACCCCTCCACTTT. This translates into CASSSVDRGSSPLHF.

J is TRBJ2-7 and V is TRBV19; 7 positions match TRBD2. CDR1 and CDR2 (germline): LNHDA, SQIVND (reference sequence). V lost 7 bases to trimming and J lost 0 bases; unmatched junction nucleotides: 15. There are 17 residues in the CDR3. Written as DNA, the CDR3 is TGTGCCAGTACCCGAGGTCTGGCTAGCGGAAGCTCCTACGAGCAGTACTTC. This translates into CASTRGLASGSSYEQYF.

The chain employs TRBV6-6 and TRBJ2-3; a weak D match, TRBD2 (6 bases). Between the trimmed V and J ends, which lost 2 bases and 2 bases, there was a span of 8 bases. Germline lookup yields CDR1 MNHNY and CDR2 SVGAGI (reference sequence). This CDR3 spans 14 amino acids. The CDR3, as DNA: TGTGCCAGCAGTTACGGGCGGGACACAGATACGCAGTATTTT. This encodes CASSYGRDTDTQYF.

The gene calls are TRBV19 and TRBJ2-7; 7 bases are shared with TRBD1. CDR1 and CDR2 (germline): LNHDA, SQIVND (reference sequence). Trimming at V came to 5 bases and at J to 3 bases, leaving 10 bases not matched to a gene. The CDR3 totals 15 residues. The CDR3 spells CASSPRQGEGYEQYF. The CDR3 DNA follows: TGTGCCAGTAGTCCTCGACAGGGTGAGGGCTACGAGCAGTACTTC.

J is TRBJ2-2 and V is TRBV19; TRBD1 agrees at 10 bases. The V and J ends lost 7 bases and 6 bases, in that order; junction bases with no gene match: 2. The CDR3 loop spans 13 amino acids. Germline V gene sequence: CDR1 LNHDA, CDR2 SQIVND (reference sequence). The CDR3 DNA reads TGTGCCAGTACAGGACAGGGGGCCGGGGAGCTGTTTTTT. It yields the protein CASTGQGAGELFF.

The chain has TRBV7-2 and TRBJ2-5; tentatively, D is TRBD1 (5 bases). The length of the CDR3 is 13 residues. The germline CDR1 and CDR2 sequences are SGHTA and FQGNSA. V gave up 1 base and J gave up 5 bases, with 8 bases separating them. CDR3 bases: TGTGCCAGCAGCTTAGAAGGGGTTGAGACCCAGTACTTC. This sequence encodes CASSLEGVETQYF. Full variable domain (missing parts from reference TRBV7-2 and TRBJ2-5): GAGVSQSPSNKVTEKGKDVELRCDPISGHTALYWYRQSLGQGLEFLIYFQGNSAPDKSGLPSDRFSAERTGGSVSTLTIQRTQQEDSAVYLCASSLEGVETQYFGPGTRLLVL.